Listed below are T cell receptor beta chains from one sample, sequenced in a study of blood T cell repertoires in COVID-19. The method was immunoSEQ multiplex PCR; TCRdb's version includes in-frame clones alone and lacks a portion of them. The sample consists of 170,000 or so clones, around 89% of them appearing once. The sequencing input was PBMCs or T cells enriched from blood (not recorded which). All receptors come from a woman between 45 and 60 years old who had recovered from COVID-19. Each CDR3 is given with its conserved first and last residue. D genes are given only for firm matches. The size entry is marked missing in some rows and otherwise reads once, few, many or a size class.

j_gene | abundance | len | v_gene | d_gene | CDR3nt | CDR3aa
TRBJ2-1 | NA | 13 | TRBV7-7 | TRBD2 | TGTGCTAGCAGCTTAGGGACTATCAATGAGCAGTTCTTC | CASSLGTINEQFF
TRBJ2-3 | NA | 16 | TRBV6-4 | NA | TGTGCCAGCAGTGAGAGGGGGGGTGCTAGCACAGATACGCAGTATTTT | CASSERGGASTDTQYF
TRBJ1-1 | NA | 14 | TRBV7-9 | NA | TGTGCCAGCAGCTTAGAAGGCAGGTTGCCTGAAGCTTTCTTT | CASSLEGRLPEAFF
TRBJ1-3 | NA | 15 | TRBV30 | TRBD1 | TGTGCCTGGGTTGGGACAGGGGGCTCTGGAAACACCATATATTTT | CAWVGTGGSGNTIYF
TRBJ2-6 | NA | 16 | TRBV7-3 | TRBD1 | TGTGCCAGCAGCCCTTGGACAGGGGCTGGGGCCAACGTCCTGACTTTC | CASSPWTGAGANVLTF
TRBJ1-2 | NA | 13 | TRBV4-3 | NA | TGCGCCAGCAGCCAAGATGGACTCAGGGGCTACACCTTC | CASSQDGLRGYTF
TRBJ2-3 | NA | 15 | TRBV7-3 | NA | TGTGCCAGCAGCTTGGGGGACTCTAGCACAGATACGCAGTATTTT | CASSLGDSSTDTQYF
TRBJ1-2 | NA | 15 | TRBV5-1 | TRBD1 | TGCGCCAGCAGCGCTACCGGGACAGGGGCGACGGGCTACACCTTC | CASSATGTGATGYTF
TRBJ2-3 | NA | 14 | TRBV9 | TRBD2 | TGTGCCAGCAGCGTAGAGGGAGGGGTGGATACGCAGTATTTT | CASSVEGGVDTQYF
TRBJ1-5 | NA | 13 | TRBV5-1 | NA | TGCGCCAGCAGCGTGAGTAGCAATCAGCCCCAGCATTTT | CASSVSSNQPQHF
TRBJ1-1 | NA | 13 | TRBV27 | NA | TGTGCCAGCATTGCTCGGGGGGGGACTGAAGCTTTCTTT | CASIARGGTEAFF
TRBJ2-7 | NA | 13 | TRBV10-1 | TRBD2 | TGCGCCAACCTGGGACTAGCGGTTTACGAGCAGTACTTC | CANLGLAVYEQYF
TRBJ2-7 | NA | 13 | TRBV27 | TRBD1 | TGTGCCAGCAGTTACGGCCACAGGGGCGAGCAGTACTTC | CASSYGHRGEQYF
TRBJ1-1 | few | 14 | TRBV3-1/TRBV3-2 | TRBD1 | TGTGCCAGCAGCCAGAGGACAGGGTGGACTGAAGCTTTCTTT | CASSQRTGWTEAFF
TRBJ1-1 | NA | 15 | TRBV6-2/TRBV6-3 | NA | TGTGCCAGCAGCCTACTTAGGACAGTGAACACTGAAGCTTTCTTT | CASSLLRTVNTEAFF
TRBJ1-6 | NA | 14 | TRBV27 | NA | TGTGCCAGCAGTCCCCTCCGGGGATTCTCACCCCTCCACTTT | CASSPLRGFSPLHF
TRBJ2-7 | NA | 16 | TRBV18 | TRBD2 | TGTGCCAGCTCACCCCCGGGACTAGCGGGGGAAGACGAGCAGTACTTC | CASSPPGLAGEDEQYF
TRBJ1-2 | NA | 15 | TRBV5-4 | TRBD1 | TGTGCCAGCACCTCTTGGACAGGGGGTAACTATGGCTACACCTTC | CASTSWTGGNYGYTF
TRBJ2-7 | NA | 15 | TRBV5-4 | TRBD2 | TGTGCCAGCACATACGGGGGGGGCTCCCCCCACGAGCAGTACTTC | CASTYGGGSPHEQYF
TRBJ2-3 | few | 15 | TRBV9 | NA | TGTGCCAGCAGCGTACGCGGGCATGGCACAGATACGCAGTATTTT | CASSVRGHGTDTQYF
TRBJ2-3 | NA | 15 | TRBV30 | TRBD2 | TGTGCCTGGAGTTTACCTTTAGCGGGGGGGCCGGCGCAGTATTTT | CAWSLPLAGGPAQYF
TRBJ1-1 | NA | 14 | TRBV18 | NA | TGTGCCAGCTCACTCCAGGGTATGAACACTGAAGCTTTCTTT | CASSLQGMNTEAFF
TRBJ2-5 | NA | 14 | TRBV19 | NA | TGTGCCAGTTCCCGTGCAACTTTTAAAGAGACCCAGTACTTC | CASSRATFKETQYF
TRBJ2-3 | NA | 14 | TRBV3-1/TRBV3-2 | NA | TGTGCCAGCAGCCAAAAAGGAGACACAGATACGCAGTATTTT | CASSQKGDTDTQYF
TRBJ2-7 | NA | 11 | TRBV20-1 | NA | TGCAGTGCCGGACAAGACTACGAGCAGTACTTC | CSAGQDYEQYF
TRBJ1-4 | NA | 14 | TRBV6-5 | NA | TGTGCCAGTATCGTCGGGGGGCCGGATGAAAAACTGTTTTTT | CASIVGGPDEKLFF
TRBJ1-2 | NA | 14 | TRBV30 | NA | TGTGCCTGGATTAAGAAAGGGGGGGCTGATGGCTACACCTTC | CAWIKKGGADGYTF
TRBJ1-2 | NA | 14 | TRBV28 | NA | TGTGCCAGCAGACGGGGTGGTGCTAACTATGGCTACACCTTC | CASRRGGANYGYTF
TRBJ1-3 | NA | 19 | TRBV12-2 | NA | TGTGCAAGTCGCTTCGGAACCCTGGGGACAAATAACTCTGGAAACACCATATATTTT | CASRFGTLGTNNSGNTIYF
TRBJ1-2 | NA | 14 | TRBV10-3 | NA | TGTGCCATCAGTGAGTACGAGTCGCGGTATGGCTACACCTTC | CAISEYESRYGYTF
TRBJ1-1 | NA | 15 | TRBV11-3 | NA | TGTGCCAGCAGCTTAGGTGACAGGCCGAACACTGAAGCTTTCTTT | CASSLGDRPNTEAFF
TRBJ1-4 | NA | 17 | TRBV4-1 | NA | TGCGCCAGCAGCCAAGCCCCTCTTGTAGGGGTTGCTGAAAAACTGTTTTTT | CASSQAPLVGVAEKLFF
TRBJ1-5 | NA | 14 | TRBV24-1 | NA | TGTGCCACCAGTGACACAGGGAACGGACAGCCCCAGCATTTT | CATSDTGNGQPQHF
TRBJ2-3 | NA | 15 | TRBV5-4 | NA | TGTGCCAGCAGCCCCCGGACTTTATCCACAGATACGCAGTATTTT | CASSPRTLSTDTQYF
TRBJ2-7 | NA | 15 | TRBV6-1 | TRBD1 | TGTGCCAGCAGTGAACCGGGACAGCTTTCCTACGAGCAGTACTTC | CASSEPGQLSYEQYF
TRBJ1-2 | NA | 14 | TRBV7-9 | NA | TGTGCCAGCAGCGACACCAGAGATAACTATGGCTACACCTTC | CASSDTRDNYGYTF